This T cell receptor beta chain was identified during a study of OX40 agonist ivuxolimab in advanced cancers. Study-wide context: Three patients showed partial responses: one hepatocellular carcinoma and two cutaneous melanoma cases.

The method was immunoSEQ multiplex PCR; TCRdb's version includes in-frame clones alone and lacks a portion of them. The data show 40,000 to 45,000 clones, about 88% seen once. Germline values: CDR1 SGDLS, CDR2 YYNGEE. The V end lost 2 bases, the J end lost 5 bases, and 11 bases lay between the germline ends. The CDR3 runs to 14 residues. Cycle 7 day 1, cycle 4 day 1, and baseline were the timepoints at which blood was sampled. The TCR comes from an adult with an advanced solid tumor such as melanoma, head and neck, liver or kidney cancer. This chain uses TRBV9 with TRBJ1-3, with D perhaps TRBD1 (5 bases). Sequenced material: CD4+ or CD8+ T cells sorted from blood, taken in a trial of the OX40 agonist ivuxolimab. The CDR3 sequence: CASSVDRQRNTIYF. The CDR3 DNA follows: TGTGCCAGCAGCGTCGACCGACAGCGAAACACCATATATTTT.